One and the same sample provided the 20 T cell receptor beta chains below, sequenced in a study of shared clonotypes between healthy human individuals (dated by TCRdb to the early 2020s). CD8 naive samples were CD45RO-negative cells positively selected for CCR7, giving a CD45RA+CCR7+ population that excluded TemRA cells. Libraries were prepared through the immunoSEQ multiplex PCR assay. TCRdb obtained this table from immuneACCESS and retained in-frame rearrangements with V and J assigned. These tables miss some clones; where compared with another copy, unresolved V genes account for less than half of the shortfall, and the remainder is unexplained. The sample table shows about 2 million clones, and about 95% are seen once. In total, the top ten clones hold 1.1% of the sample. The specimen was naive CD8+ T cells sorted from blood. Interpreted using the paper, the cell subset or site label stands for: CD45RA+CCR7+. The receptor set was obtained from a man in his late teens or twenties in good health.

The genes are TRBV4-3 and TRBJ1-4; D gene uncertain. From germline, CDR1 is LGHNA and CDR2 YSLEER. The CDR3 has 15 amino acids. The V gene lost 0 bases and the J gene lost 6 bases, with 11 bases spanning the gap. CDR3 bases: TGCGCCAGCAGCCAAGATCTTGTTGTATATGAAAAACTGTTTTTT. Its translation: CASSQDLVVYEKLFF.

CDR3 region: CASSKDEIYEQYF. In DNA, the CDR3 is TGTGCCAGCAGCAAGGACGAGATCTACGAGCAGTACTTC. The V gene is TRBV5-4, the J gene TRBJ2-7; D is ambiguous. The V gene's germline CDR1 is SGHNT and CDR2 YYREEE (reference sequence). Trimming shortened V by 4 bases and J by 3 bases, and 11 bases separated the two germline ends. This CDR3 contains 13 residues. The full variable domain, with the rest looked up from reference TRBV5-4 and TRBJ2-7, is ETGVTQSPTHLIKTRGQQVTLRCSSQSGHNTVSWYQQALGQGPQFIFQYYREEENGRGNFPPRFSGLQFPNYSSELNVNALELDDSALYLCASSKDEIYEQYFGPGTRLTVT.

This CDR3 is CAVADSSYNEQFF. CDR3 in DNA: TGTGCGGTAGCGGACAGCTCCTACAATGAGCAGTTCTTC. The V call is TRBV30, the J call TRBJ2-1; D is perhaps TRBD1 or TRBD2 (6 bases each). Per the germline V gene, CDR1 is GTSNPN and CDR2 is SVGIG (reference sequence). This CDR3 is 13 amino acids long. The full variable domain, completed using reference TRBV30 and TRBJ2-1, is SQTIHQWPATLVQPVGSPLSLECTVEGTSNPNLYWYRQAAGRGLQLLFYSVGIGQISSEVPQNLSASRPQDRQFILSSKKLLLSDSGFYLCAVADSSYNEQFFGPGTRLTVL.

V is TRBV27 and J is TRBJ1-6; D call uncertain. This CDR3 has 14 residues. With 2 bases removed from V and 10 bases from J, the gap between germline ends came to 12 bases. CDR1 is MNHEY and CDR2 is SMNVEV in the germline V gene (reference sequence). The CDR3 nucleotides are TGTGCCAGCAGTTTACGGTTAGCGAACTCACCCCTCCACTTT. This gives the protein CASSLRLANSPLHF.

The CDR3 protein is CASSGNRANYGYTF. The CDR3 DNA follows: TGTGCCAGCAGTGGGAACAGGGCTAACTATGGCTACACCTTC. V usage is TRBV6-1 and J usage is TRBJ1-2, with D tentatively TRBD1 (6 bases). This CDR3 is 14 amino acids long. V was clipped by 4 bases and J by 0 bases, with 9 bases between them. Germline CDR1 is MNHNS and CDR2 is SASEGT.

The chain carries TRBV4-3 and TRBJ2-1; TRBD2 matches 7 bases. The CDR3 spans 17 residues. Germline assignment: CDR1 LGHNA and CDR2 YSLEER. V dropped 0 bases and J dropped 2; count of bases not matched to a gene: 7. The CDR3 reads CASSQDIRDYTYNEQFF. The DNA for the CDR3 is TGCGCCAGCAGCCAAGATATAAGGGACTATACCTACAATGAGCAGTTCTTC.

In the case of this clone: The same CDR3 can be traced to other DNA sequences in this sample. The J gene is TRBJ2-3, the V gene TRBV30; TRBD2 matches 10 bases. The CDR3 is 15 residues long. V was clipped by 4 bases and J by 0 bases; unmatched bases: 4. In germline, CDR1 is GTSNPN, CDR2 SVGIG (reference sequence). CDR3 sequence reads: CAWTSGGSSTDTQYF. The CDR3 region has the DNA TGTGCCTGGACTAGCGGGGGATCTAGCACAGATACGCAGTATTTT.

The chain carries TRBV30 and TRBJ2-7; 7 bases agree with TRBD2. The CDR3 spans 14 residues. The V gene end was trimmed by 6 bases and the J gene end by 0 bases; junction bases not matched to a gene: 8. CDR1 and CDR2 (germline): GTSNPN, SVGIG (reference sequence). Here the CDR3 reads CACSGGGSSYEQYF. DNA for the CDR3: TGTGCCTGTTCTGGCGGGGGAAGCTCCTACGAGCAGTACTTC. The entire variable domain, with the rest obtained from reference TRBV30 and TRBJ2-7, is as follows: SQTIHQWPATLVQPVGSPLSLECTVEGTSNPNLYWYRQAAGRGLQLLFYSVGIGQISSEVPQNLSASRPQDRQFILSSKKLLLSDSGFYLCACSGGGSSYEQYFGPGTRLTVT.

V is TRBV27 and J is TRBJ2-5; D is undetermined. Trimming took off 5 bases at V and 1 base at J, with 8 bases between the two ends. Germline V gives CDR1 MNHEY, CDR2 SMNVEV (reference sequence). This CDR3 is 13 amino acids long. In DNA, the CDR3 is TGTGCCAGCAGTCTCTACACCCAAGAGACCCAGTACTTC. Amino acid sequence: CASSLYTQETQYF.

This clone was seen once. The DNA of the CDR3 is TGTGCCAGCAGCCTCCCTCCCCGGGACAGGGGCCCAACTAATGAAAAACTGTTTTTT. Protein product: CASSLPPRDRGPTNEKLFF. V is TRBV5-6 and J is TRBJ1-4; TRBD1 aligns across 10 bases. This CDR3 is built from 19 residues. V trimming: 4 bases; J trimming: 0 bases; junction bases outside the gene matches: 12. Germline assignment: CDR1 SGHDT and CDR2 YYEEEE.

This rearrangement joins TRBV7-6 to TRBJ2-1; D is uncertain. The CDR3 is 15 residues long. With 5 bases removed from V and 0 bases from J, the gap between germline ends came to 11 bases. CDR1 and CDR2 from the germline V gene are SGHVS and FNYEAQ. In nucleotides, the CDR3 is TGTGCCAGCAGCCCAGATGAGAGCTCCTACAATGAGCAGTTCTTC. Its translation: CASSPDESSYNEQFF.

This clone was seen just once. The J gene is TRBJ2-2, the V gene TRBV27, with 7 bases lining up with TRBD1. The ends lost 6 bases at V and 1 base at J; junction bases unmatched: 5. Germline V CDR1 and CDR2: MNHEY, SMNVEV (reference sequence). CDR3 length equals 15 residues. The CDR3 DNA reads TGTGCCAGCAGGGATTGGACAGGGAACACCGGGGAGCTGTTTTTT. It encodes CASRDWTGNTGELFF.

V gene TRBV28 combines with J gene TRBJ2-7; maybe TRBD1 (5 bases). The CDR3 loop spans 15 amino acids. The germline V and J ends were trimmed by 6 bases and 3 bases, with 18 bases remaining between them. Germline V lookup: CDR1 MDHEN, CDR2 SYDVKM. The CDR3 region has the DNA TGTGCCAGCAGCTTGTCCCAGGGTCTTAACTACGAGCAGTACTTC. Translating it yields CASSLSQGLNYEQYF.

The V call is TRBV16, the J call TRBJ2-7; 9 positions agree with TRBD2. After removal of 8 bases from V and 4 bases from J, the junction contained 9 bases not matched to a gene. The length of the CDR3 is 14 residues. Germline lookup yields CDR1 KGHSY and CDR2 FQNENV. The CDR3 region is CASVGGLAGYEQYF. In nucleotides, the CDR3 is TGTGCCAGCGTCGGGGGACTAGCTGGGTACGAGCAGTACTTC. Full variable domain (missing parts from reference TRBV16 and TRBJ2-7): GEEVAQTPKHLVRGEGQKAKLYCAPIKGHSYVFWYQQVLKNEFKFLISFQNENVFDETGMPKERFSAKCLPNSPCSLEIQATKLEDSAVYFCASVGGLAGYEQYFGPGTRLTVT.

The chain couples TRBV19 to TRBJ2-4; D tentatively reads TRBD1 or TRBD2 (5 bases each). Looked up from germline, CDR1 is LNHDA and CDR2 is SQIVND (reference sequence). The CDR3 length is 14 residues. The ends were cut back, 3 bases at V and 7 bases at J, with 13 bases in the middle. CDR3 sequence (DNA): TGTGCCAGTAGTATGGGAGAGGGGCGCAACATTCAGTACTTC. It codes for CASSMGEGRNIQYF. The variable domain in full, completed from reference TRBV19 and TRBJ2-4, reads DGGITQSPKYLFRKEGQNVTLSCEQNLNHDAMYWYRQDPGQGLRLIYYSQIVNDFQKGDIAEGYSVSREKKESFPLTVTSAQKNPTAFYLCASSMGEGRNIQYFGAGTRLSVL.

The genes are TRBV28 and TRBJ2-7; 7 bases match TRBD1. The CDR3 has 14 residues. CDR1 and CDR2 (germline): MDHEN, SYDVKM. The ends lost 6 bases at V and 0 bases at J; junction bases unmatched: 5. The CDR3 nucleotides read TGTGCCAGCAGCTACAGGGGTATCTCCTACGAGCAGTACTTC. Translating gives CASSYRGISYEQYF. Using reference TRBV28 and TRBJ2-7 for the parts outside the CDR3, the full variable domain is DVKVTQSSRYLVKRTGEKVFLECVQDMDHENMFWYRQDPGLGLRLIYFSYDVKMKEKGDIPEGYSVSREKKERFSLILESASTNQTSMYLCASSYRGISYEQYFGPGTRLTVT.

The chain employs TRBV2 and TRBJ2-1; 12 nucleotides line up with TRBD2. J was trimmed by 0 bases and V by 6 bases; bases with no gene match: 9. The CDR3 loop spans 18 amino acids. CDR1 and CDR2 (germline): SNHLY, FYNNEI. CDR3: CASSHTSGGPSSYNEQFF. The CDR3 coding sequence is TGTGCCAGCAGCCACACTAGCGGGGGGCCGAGCTCCTACAATGAGCAGTTCTTC.

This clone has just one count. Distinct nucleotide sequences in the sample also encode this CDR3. The CDR3 DNA reads as TGTGCCAGCAGCGTAGTTACCGGGGAGCTGTTTTTT. As protein: CASSVVTGELFF. V gene TRBV9 combines with J gene TRBJ2-2, with unresolved D. Germline assignment: CDR1 SGDLS and CDR2 YYNGEE. The germline V and J ends were trimmed by 0 bases and 5 bases, with 2 bases remaining between them. This CDR3 has 12 amino acids.

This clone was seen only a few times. The CDR3 region is CASRPGTGVARGEAFF. The CDR3 DNA reads as TGTGCCAGCAGGCCCGGGACAGGGGTTGCCCGGGGAGAAGCTTTCTTT. The chain joins TRBV13 to TRBJ1-1, with 10 positions matching TRBD1. Germline V gene lookup returns CDR1 PRHDT and CDR2 FYEKMQ (reference sequence). This CDR3 spans 16 amino acids. Trimming took 6 bases from V and 8 from J; bases not matched to a gene: 15.

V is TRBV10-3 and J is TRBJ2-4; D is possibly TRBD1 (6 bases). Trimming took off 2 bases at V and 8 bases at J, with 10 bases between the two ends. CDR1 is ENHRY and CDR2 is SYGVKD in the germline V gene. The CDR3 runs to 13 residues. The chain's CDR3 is CAISETGLDIQYF. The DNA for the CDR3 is TGTGCCATCAGTGAGACAGGGCTGGACATTCAGTACTTC.